This T cell receptor (beta chain) was profiled in a study of blood T cell repertoires in COVID-19. Worth noting for this clone: Other DNA variants within this sample encode the same CDR3.

V lost 5 bases to trimming and J lost 5 bases, with 15 bases between them. The CDR3 runs 14 residues. Germline CDR1 and CDR2: MNHEY and SVGAGI. This table comes from immunoSEQ multiplex PCR, and its TCRdb copy is limited to in-frame clones, with some not included. Here the sample spans roughly 430,000 clones, approximately 91% being singletons. This clonotype originated in a middle-aged woman with acute COVID-19. The rearrangement joins TRBV6-5 to TRBJ1-1; TRBD1 might be the D (6 bases). Input material: PBMCs or T cells enriched from blood (not recorded which). CDR3 sequence reads: CASSTTGRGTEAFF. In nucleotides, the CDR3 is TGTGCCAGCAGTACAACAGGGAGGGGGACTGAAGCTTTCTTT.